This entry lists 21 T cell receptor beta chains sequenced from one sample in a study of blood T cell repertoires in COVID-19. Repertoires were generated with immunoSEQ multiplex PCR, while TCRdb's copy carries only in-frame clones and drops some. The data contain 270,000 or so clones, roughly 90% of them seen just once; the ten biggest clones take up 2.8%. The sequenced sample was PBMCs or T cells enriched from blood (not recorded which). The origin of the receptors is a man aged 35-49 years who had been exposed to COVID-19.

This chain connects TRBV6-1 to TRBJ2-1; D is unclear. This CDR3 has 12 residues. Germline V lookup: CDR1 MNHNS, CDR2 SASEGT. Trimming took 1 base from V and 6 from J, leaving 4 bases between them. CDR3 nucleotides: TGTGCCAGCAGTGAAGGTATCAATGAGCAGTTCTTC. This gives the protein CASSEGINEQFF.

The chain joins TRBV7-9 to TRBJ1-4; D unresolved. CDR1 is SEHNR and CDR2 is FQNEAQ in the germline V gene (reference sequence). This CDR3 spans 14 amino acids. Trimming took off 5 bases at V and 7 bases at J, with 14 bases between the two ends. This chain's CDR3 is CASSPWGAGEKLFF. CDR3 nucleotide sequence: TGTGCCAGCAGCCCTTGGGGAGCGGGTGAAAAACTGTTTTTT.

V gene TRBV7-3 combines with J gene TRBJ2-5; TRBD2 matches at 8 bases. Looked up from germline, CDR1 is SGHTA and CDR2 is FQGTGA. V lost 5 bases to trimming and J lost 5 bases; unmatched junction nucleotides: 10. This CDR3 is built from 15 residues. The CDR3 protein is CASSESGLALETQYF. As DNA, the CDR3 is TGTGCCAGCAGCGAATCCGGACTAGCCTTGGAGACCCAGTACTTC.

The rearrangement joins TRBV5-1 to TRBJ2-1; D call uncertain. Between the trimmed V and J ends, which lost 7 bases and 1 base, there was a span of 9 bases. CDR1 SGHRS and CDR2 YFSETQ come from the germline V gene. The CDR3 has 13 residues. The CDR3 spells CASREASYNEQFF. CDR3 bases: TGCGCCAGCCGAGAAGCATCCTACAATGAGCAGTTCTTC. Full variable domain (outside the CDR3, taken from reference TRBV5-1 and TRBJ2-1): KAGVTQTPRYLIKTRGQQVTLSCSPISGHRSVSWYQQTPGQGLQFLFEYFSETQRNKGNFPGRFSGRQFSNSRSEMNVSTLELGDSALYLCASREASYNEQFFGPGTRLTVL.

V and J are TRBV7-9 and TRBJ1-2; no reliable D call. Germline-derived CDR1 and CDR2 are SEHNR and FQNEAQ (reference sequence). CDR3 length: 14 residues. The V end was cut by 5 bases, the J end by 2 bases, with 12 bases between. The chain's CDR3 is CASSTGGTNYGYTF. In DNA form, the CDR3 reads TGTGCCAGCAGCACCGGAGGCACCAACTATGGCTACACCTTC.

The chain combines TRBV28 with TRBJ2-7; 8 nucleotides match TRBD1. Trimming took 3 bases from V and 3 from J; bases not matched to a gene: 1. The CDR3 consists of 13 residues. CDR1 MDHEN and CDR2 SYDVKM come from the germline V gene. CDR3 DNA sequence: TGTGCCAGCAGTTTTGACAGGGGCTACGAGCAGTACTTC. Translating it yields CASSFDRGYEQYF.

CDR3 loop: CASSQLQSNQPQHF. The CDR3 DNA follows: TGCGCCAGCAGCCAATTACAAAGCAATCAGCCCCAGCATTTT. This sequence joins TRBV4-1 and TRBJ1-5; D is uncertain. Looked up from germline, CDR1 is MGHRA and CDR2 is YSYEKL. The CDR3 consists of 14 residues. V was shortened by 2 bases and J by 1 base, with 6 bases between the two germline ends.

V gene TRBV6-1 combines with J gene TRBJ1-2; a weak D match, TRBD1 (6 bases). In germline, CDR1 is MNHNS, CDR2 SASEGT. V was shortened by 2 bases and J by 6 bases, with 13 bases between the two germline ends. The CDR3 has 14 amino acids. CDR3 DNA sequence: TGTGCCAGCAGTGAAAGGACAGTCGAGGATGGCTACACCTTC. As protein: CASSERTVEDGYTF.

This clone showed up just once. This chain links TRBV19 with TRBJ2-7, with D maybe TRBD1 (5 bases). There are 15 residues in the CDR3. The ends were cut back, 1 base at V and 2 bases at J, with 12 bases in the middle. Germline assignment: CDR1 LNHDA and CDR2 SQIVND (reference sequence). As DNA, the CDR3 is TGTGCCAGTAGTATAGTCCTGACAGAGACCTACGAGCAGTACTTC. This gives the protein CASSIVLTETYEQYF. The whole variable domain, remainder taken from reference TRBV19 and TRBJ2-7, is DGGITQSPKYLFRKEGQNVTLSCEQNLNHDAMYWYRQDPGQGLRLIYYSQIVNDFQKGDIAEGYSVSREKKESFPLTVTSAQKNPTAFYLCASSIVLTETYEQYFGPGTRLTVT.

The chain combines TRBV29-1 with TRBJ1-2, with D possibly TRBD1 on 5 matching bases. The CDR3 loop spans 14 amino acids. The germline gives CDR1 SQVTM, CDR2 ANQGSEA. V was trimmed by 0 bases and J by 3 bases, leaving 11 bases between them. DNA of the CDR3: TGCAGCGTTGAAGATCCCGACAGCTACTATGGCTACACCTTC. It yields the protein CSVEDPDSYYGYTF.

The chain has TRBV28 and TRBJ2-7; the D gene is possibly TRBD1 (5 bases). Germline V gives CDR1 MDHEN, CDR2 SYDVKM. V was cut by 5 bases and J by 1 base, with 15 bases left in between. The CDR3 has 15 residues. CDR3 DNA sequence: TGTGCCAGCAGTGGGTTAGGGGATAGGTCCTACGAGCAGTACTTC. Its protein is CASSGLGDRSYEQYF.

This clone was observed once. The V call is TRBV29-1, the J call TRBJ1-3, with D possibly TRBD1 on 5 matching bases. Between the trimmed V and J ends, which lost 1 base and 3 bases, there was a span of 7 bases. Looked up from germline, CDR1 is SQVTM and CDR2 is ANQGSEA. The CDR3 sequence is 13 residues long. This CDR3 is CSVEGGGGNTIYF. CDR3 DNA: TGCAGCGTTGAAGGGGGCGGTGGAAACACCATATATTTT. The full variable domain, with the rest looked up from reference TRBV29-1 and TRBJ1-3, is SAVISQKPSRDICQRGTSLTIQCQVDSQVTMMFWYRQQPGQSLTLIATANQGSEATYESGFVIDKFPISRPNLTFSTLTVSNMSPEDSSIYLCSVEGGGGNTIYFGEGSWLTVV.

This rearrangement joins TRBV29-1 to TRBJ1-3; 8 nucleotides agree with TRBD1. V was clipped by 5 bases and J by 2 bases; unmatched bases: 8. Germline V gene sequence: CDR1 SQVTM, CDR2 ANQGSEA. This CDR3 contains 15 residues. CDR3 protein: CSVSNRGTPGNTIYF. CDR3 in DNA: TGCAGCGTTAGTAACAGGGGGACCCCTGGAAACACCATATATTTT.

This CDR3 reads CASSQDTGSGANVLTF. Written as DNA, the CDR3 is TGCGCCAGCAGCCAAGATACGGGGTCTGGGGCCAACGTCCTGACTTTC. This chain uses TRBV4-1 with TRBJ2-6, with D possibly matching TRBD2 (5 bases). CDR1 and CDR2 from the germline V gene are MGHRA and YSYEKL. With 0 bases removed from V and 1 base from J, the gap between germline ends came to 7 bases. The CDR3 totals 16 residues.

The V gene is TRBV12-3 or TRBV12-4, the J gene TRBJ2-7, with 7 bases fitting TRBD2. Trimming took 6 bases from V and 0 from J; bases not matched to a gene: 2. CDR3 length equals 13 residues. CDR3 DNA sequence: TGTGCCAGCAGCTGGACTAGCTCCTACGAGCAGTACTTC. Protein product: CASSWTSSYEQYF.

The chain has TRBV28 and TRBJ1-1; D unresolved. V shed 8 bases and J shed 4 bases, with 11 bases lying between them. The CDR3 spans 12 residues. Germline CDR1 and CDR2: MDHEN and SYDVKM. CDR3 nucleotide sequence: TGTGCCAGCGGTACTCCGGGCACTGAAGCTTTCTTT. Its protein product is CASGTPGTEAFF.

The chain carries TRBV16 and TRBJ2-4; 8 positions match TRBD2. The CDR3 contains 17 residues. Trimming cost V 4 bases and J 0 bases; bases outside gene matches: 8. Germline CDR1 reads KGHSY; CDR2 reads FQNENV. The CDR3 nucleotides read TGTGCCAGCAGCCCGTCGGGGGGGCTAGGAGCCAAAAACATTCAGTACTTC. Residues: CASSPSGGLGAKNIQYF. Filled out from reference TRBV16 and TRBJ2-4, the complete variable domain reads GEEVAQTPKHLVRGEGQKAKLYCAPIKGHSYVFWYQQVLKNEFKFLISFQNENVFDETGMPKERFSAKCLPNSPCSLEIQATKLEDSAVYFCASSPSGGLGAKNIQYFGAGTRLSVL.

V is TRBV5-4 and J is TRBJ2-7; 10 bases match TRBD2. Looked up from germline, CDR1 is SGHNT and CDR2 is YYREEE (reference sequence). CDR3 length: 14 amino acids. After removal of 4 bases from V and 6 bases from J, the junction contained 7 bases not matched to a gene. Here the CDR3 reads CASSVTSGSPEQYF. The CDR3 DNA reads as TGTGCCAGCAGCGTGACTAGCGGGTCCCCCGAGCAGTACTTC. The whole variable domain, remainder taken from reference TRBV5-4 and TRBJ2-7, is ETGVTQSPTHLIKTRGQQVTLRCSSQSGHNTVSWYQQALGQGPQFIFQYYREEENGRGNFPPRFSGLQFPNYSSELNVNALELDDSALYLCASSVTSGSPEQYFGPGTRLTVT.

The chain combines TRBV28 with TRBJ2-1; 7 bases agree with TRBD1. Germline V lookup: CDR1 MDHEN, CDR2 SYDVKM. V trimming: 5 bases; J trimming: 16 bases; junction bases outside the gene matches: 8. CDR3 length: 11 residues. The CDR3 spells CASSIDRARFF. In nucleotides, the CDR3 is TGTGCCAGCAGTATAGACAGGGCACGTTTCTTC.

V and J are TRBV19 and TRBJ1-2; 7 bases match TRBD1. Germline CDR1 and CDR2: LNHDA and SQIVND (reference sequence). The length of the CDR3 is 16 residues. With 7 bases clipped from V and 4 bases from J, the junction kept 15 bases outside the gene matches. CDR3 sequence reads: CASTPLVRGRSYGYTF. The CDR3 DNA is TGTGCCAGTACCCCCTTAGTGAGGGGGCGCAGCTATGGCTACACCTTC.

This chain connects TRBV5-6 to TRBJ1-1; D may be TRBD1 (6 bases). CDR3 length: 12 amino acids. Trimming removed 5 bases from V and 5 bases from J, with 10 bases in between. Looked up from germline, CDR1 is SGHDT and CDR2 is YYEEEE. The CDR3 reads CASSEGVTEAFF. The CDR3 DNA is TGTGCCAGCAGTGAGGGGGTAACTGAAGCTTTCTTT.